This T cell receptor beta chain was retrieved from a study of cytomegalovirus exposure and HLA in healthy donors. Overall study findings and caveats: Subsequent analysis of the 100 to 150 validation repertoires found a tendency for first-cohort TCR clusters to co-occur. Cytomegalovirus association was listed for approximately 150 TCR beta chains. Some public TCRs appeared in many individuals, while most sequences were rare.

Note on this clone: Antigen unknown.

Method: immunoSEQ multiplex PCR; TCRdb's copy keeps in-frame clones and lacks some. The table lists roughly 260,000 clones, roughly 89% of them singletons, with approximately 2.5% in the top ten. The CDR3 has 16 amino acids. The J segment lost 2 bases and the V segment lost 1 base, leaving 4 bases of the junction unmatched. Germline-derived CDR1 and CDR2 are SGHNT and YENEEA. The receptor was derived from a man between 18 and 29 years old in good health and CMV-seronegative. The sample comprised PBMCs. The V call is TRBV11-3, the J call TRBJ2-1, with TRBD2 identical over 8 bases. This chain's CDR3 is CASSLAPAGAYNEQFF. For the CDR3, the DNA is TGTGCCAGCAGCTTAGCCCCAGCGGGAGCCTACAATGAGCAGTTCTTC.